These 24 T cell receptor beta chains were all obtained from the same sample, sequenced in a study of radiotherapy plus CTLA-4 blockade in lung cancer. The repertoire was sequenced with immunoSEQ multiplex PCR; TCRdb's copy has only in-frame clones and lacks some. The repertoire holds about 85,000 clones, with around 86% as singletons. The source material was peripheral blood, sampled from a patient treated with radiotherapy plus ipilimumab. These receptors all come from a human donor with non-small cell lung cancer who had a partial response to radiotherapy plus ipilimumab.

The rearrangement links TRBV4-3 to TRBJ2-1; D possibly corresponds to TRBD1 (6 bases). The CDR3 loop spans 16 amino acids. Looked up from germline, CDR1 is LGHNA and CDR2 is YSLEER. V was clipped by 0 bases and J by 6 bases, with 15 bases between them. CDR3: CASSQDPPGVTNEQFF. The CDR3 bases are TGCGCCAGCAGCCAAGATCCCCCAGGGGTCACCAATGAGCAGTTCTTC.

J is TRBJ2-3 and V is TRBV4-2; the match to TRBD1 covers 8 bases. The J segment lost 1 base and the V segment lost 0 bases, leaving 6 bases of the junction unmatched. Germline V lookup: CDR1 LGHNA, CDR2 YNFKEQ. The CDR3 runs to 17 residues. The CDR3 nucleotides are TGTGCCAGCAGCCAAGAGTCCAGGGGGCTTGGCACAGATACGCAGTATTTT. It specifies CASSQESRGLGTDTQYF.

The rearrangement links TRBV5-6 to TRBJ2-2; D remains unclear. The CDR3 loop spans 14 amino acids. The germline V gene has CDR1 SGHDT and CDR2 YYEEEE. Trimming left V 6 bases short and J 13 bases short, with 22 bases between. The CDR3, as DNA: TGTGCCAGCAACTATGGCACCCCGGGTCCTCGGCTGTTTTTT. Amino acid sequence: CASNYGTPGPRLFF.

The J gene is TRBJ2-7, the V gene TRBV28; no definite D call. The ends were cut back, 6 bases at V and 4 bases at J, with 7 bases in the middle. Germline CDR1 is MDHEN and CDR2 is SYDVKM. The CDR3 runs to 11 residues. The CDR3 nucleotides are TGTGCCAGCAGAGACTTATACGAGCAGTACTTC. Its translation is CASRDLYEQYF.

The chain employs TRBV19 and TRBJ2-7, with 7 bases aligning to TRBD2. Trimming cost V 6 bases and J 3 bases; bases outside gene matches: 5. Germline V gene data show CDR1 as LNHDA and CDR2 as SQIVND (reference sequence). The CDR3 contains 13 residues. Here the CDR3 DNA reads TGTGCCAGTAGCCCCGGGACTAACTACGAGCAGTACTTC. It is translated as CASSPGTNYEQYF.

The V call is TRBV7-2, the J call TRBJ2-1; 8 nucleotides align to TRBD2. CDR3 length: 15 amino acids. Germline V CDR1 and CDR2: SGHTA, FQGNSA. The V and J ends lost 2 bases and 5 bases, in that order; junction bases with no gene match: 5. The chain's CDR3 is CASSLLGLVNNEQFF. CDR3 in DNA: TGTGCCAGCAGCTTATTGGGACTAGTGAACAATGAGCAGTTCTTC.

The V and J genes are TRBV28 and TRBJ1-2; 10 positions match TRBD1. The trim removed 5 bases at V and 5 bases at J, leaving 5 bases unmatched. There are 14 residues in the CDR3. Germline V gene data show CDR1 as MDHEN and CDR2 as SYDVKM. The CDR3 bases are TGTGCCAGCAGTACGACAGGGGGCGGGTATGGCTACACCTTC. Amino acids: CASSTTGGGYGYTF.

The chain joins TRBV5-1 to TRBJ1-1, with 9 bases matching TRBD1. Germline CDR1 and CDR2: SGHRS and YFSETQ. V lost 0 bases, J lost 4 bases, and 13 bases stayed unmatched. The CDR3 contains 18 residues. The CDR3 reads CASSLDVTGGQGGTEAFF. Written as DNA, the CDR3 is TGCGCCAGCAGCTTGGACGTGACAGGGGGACAGGGAGGCACTGAAGCTTTCTTT.

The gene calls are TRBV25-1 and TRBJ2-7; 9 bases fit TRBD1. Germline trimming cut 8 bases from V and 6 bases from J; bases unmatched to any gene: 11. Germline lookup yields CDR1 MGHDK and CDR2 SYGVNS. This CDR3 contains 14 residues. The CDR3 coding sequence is TGTGCCAGCGGGAGACGGGACAGGGTTCTCGAGCAGTACTTC. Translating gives CASGRRDRVLEQYF.

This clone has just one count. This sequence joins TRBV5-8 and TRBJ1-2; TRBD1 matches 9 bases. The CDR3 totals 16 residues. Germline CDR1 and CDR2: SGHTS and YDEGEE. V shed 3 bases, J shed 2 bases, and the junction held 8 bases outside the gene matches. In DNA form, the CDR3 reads TGTGCCAGCAGCTGGCGGGACAGGGTGGGGAACTATGGCTACACCTTC. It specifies CASSWRDRVGNYGYTF.

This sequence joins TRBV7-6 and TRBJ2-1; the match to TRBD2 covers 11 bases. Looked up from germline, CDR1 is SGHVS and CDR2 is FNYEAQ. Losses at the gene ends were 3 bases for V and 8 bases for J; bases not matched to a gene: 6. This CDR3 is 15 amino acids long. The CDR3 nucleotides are TGTGCCAGCAGCTTGGTAGCGGGAGGGGTCGATGAGCAGTTCTTC. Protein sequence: CASSLVAGGVDEQFF.

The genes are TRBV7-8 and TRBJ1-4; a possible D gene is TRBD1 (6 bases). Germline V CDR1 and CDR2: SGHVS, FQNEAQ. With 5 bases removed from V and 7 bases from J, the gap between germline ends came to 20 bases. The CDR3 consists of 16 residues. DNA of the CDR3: TGTGCCAGCAGCCATGGTTGGGACAATCTAGCTGAAAAACTGTTTTTT. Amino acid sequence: CASSHGWDNLAEKLFF.

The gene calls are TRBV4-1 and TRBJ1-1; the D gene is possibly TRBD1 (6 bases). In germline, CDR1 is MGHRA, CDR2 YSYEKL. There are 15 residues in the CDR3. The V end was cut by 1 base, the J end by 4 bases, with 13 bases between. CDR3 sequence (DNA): TGCGCCAGCAGCCAAGTACAGGGACGGGGCACTGAAGCTTTCTTT. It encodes CASSQVQGRGTEAFF.

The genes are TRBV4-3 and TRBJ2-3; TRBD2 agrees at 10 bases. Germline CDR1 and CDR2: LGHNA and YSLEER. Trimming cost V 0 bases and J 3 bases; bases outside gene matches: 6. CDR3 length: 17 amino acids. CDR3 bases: TGCGCCAGCAGCCAAGATGGTCGGACTAGCGGTACAGATACGCAGTATTTT. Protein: CASSQDGRTSGTDTQYF.

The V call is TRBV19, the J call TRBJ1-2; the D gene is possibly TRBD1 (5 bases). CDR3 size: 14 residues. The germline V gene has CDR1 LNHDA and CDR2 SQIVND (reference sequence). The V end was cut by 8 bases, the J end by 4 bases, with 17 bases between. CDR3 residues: CASFSQEGIYGYTF. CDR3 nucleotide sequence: TGTGCCAGTTTTTCACAGGAGGGCATCTATGGCTACACCTTC.

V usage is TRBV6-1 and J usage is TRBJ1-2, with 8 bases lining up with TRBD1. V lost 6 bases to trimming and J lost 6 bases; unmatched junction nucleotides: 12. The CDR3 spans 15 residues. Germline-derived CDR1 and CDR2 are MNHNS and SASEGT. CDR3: CASSRAGGASDGYTF. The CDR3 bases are TGTGCCAGCAGCCGGGCAGGGGGCGCTTCTGATGGCTACACCTTC.

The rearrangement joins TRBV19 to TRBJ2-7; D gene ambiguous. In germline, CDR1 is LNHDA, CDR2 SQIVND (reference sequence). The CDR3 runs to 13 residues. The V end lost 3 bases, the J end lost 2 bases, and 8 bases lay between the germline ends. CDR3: CASSIRQAYEQYF. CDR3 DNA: TGTGCCAGTAGTATTAGACAAGCCTACGAGCAGTACTTC.

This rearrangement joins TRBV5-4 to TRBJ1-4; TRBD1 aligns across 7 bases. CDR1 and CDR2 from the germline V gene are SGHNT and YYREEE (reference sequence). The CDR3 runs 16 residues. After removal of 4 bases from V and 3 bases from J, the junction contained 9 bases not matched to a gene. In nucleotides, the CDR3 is TGTGCCAGCAGCCGATGGGCTCAGGGGGCTAATGAAAAACTGTTTTTT. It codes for CASSRWAQGANEKLFF.

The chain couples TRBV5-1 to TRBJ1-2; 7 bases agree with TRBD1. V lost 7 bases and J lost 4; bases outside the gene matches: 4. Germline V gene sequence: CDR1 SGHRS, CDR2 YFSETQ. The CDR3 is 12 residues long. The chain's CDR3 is CASAQGGYGYTF. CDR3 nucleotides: TGCGCCAGCGCCCAGGGGGGCTATGGCTACACCTTC. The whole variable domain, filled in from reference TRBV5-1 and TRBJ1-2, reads KAGVTQTPRYLIKTRGQQVTLSCSPISGHRSVSWYQQTPGQGLQFLFEYFSETQRNKGNFPGRFSGRQFSNSRSEMNVSTLELGDSALYLCASAQGGYGYTFGSGTRLTVV.

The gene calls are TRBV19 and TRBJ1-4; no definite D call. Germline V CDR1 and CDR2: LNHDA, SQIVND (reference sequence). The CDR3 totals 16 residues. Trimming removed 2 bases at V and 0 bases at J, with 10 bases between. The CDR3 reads CASSIWRTATNEKLFF. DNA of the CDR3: TGTGCCAGTAGTATATGGAGAACCGCAACTAATGAAAAACTGTTTTTT.

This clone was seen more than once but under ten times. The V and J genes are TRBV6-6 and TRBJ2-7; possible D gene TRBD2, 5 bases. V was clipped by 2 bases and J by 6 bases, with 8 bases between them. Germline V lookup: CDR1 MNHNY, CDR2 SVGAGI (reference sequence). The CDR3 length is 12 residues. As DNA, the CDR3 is TGTGCCAGCAGTTACCTGGCGGGCGAGCAGTACTTC. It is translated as CASSYLAGEQYF.

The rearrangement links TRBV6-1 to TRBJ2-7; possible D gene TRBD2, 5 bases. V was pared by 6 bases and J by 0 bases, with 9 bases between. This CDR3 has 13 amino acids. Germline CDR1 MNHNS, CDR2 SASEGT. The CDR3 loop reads CASRKGASYEQYV. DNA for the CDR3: TGTGCCAGCAGGAAGGGAGCCTCCTACGAGCAGTACGTC.

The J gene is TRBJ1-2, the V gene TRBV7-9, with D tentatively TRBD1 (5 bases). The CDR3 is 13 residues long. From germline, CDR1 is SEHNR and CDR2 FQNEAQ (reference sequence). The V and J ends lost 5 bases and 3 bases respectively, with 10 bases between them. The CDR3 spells CASSLDSDYGYTF. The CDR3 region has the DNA TGTGCCAGCAGCCTTGACAGCGACTATGGCTACACCTTC.

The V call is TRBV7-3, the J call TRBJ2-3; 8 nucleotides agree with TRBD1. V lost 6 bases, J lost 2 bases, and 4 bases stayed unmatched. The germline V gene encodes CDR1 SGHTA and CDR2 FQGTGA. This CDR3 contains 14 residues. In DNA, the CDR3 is TGTGCCAGCAGGGGGACAGGCTACACAGATACGCAGTATTTT. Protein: CASRGTGYTDTQYF.